This TCR beta chain was recovered during a study of cytomegalovirus exposure and HLA in healthy donors. Study-level results: With further analysis later on, most CMV-associated TCR beta chains appeared HLA-restricted. Sequencing probably produced one cluster of sequence variants that were highly shared. 164 TCR beta chains were listed as cytomegalovirus-associated. Prior analysis indicated that the majority of TCR beta V segments exhibited productivity approximately 87% or approximately 30% of the time.

This CDR3 has 14 amino acids. The V gene's germline CDR1 is SGHTA and CDR2 FQGNSA. With 5 bases clipped from V and 3 bases from J, the junction kept 7 bases outside the gene matches. Concerning this clone itself: Its specificity is unknown.

The PCR contained 60 Vbeta and 13 Jbeta primers. Clones were sequenced by immunoSEQ multiplex PCR, and TCRdb holds only the in-frame ones, with some missing. The sample includes around 130,000 clones, less than 80% of them seen just once. This sequence originates from a man between 35 and 55 years old in good health and CMV-seropositive. The chain links TRBV7-2 to TRBJ2-7, with 7 bases that match TRBD1. Sequenced input: PBMCs. DNA for the CDR3: TGTGCCAGCAGCGCGTACAGGGGAAACTACGAGCAGTACTTC. Amino acids: CASSAYRGNYEQYF.